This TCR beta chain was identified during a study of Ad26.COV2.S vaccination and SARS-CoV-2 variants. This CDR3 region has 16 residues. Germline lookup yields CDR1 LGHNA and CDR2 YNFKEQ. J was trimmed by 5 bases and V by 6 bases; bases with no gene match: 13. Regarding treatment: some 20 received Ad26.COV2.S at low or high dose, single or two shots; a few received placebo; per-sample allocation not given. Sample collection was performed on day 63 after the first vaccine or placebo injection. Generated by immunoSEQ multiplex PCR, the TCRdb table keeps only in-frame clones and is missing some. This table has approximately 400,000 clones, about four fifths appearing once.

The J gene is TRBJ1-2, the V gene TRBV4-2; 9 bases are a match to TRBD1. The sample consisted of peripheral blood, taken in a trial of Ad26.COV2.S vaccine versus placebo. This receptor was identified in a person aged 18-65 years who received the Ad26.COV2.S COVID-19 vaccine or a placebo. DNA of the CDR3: TGTGCCAGCAGTAAAATTGGGGGGACAGGGCGTTATGGCTACACCTTC. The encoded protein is CASSKIGGTGRYGYTF.